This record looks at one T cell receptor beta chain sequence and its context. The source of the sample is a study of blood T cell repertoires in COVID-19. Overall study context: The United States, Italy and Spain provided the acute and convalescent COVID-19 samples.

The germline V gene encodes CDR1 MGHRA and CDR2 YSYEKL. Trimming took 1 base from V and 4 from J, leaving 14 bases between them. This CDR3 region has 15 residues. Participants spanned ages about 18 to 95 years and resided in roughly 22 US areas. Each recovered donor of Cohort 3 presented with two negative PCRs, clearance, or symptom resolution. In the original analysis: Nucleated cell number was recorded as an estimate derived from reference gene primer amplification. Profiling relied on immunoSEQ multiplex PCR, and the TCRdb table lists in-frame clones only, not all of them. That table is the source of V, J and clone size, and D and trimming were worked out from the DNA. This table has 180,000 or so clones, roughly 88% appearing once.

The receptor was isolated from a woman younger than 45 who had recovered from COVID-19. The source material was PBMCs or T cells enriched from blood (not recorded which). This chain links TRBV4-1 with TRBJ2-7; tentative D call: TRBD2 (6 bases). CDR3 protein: CASSQAPSDLYEQYF. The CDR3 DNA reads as TGCGCCAGCAGCCAAGCCCCTAGCGATCTATACGAGCAGTACTTC.